This TCR beta chain was identified in a study of blood T cell repertoires in COVID-19. Study-level information: From T cells, B-cell-depleted T cells, or PBMCs came the material, which was cDNA or gDNA.

CDR3 length equals 15 residues. J was trimmed by 5 bases and V by 2 bases; bases with no gene match: 3. Germline V lookup: CDR1 SGHRS, CDR2 YFSETQ. This clone has just one count. Methods used by the authors: Nucleated cell counts were estimated from reference gene primer amplification. Measured with immunoSEQ multiplex PCR; TCRdb has only the in-frame clones, and not every one. Clone size and V and J calls were adopted from that table, with D and trimming inferred from the DNA. The data contain 240,000 or so clones, approximately 86% of them singletons. This TCR came from a woman aged 30 to 39 with acute or convalescent COVID-19. The chain joins TRBV5-1 to TRBJ2-1; TRBD2 matches 11 bases. Sequencing was carried out using peripheral blood. CDR3 sequence (DNA): TGCGCCAGCAGCTTAGGACTAGCGGGCCACAATGAGCAGTTCTTC. Protein: CASSLGLAGHNEQFF. Filled out from reference TRBV5-1 and TRBJ2-1, the complete variable domain reads KAGVTQTPRYLIKTRGQQVTLSCSPISGHRSVSWYQQTPGQGLQFLFEYFSETQRNKGNFPGRFSGRQFSNSRSEMNVSTLELGDSALYLCASSLGLAGHNEQFFGPGTRLTVL.